These 17 T cell receptor beta chains were sequenced from one sample in a study of blood T cell repertoires in COVID-19. Clones were sequenced by immunoSEQ multiplex PCR, and TCRdb holds only the in-frame ones, with some missing. There are over 150,000 clones in the sample; about 86% occur only once, and about 11% lies in the top ten. The sequenced sample consisted of peripheral blood. These receptors were collected from a man aged 65 to 85 with active or convalescent COVID-19.

This clone was seen more than once but under ten times. This chain links TRBV7-9 with TRBJ2-7; 13 bases agree with TRBD2. The CDR3 loop spans 16 amino acids. With V trimmed by 1 base and J by 0 bases, 0 bases remained unmatched. Germline CDR1 reads SEHNR; CDR2 reads FQNEAQ (reference sequence). CDR3 DNA sequence: TGTGCCAGCAGCTTAGGACTAGCGGGGGGCTCCTACGAGCAGTACTTC. Protein: CASSLGLAGGSYEQYF.

As for this clone: Mismatch with germline at one junction end may stem from a read error. This chain connects TRBV6-5 to TRBJ1-1; weak D call: TRBD1 (6 bases). Germline CDR1 is MNHEY and CDR2 is SVGAGI. The CDR3 runs 13 residues. CDR3 nucleotides: TGTGCCAGCAGTTACTCGGCCCTGGACAGTTCCTCTTTT. Translating gives CASSYSALDSSSF.

The chain joins TRBV4-3 to TRBJ2-3; the D gene is possibly TRBD1 (5 bases). The CDR3 is 15 residues long. The germline CDR1 and CDR2 sequences are LGHNA and YSLEER. Trimming left V 4 bases short and J 2 bases short, with 13 bases between. Here the CDR3 reads CASSRARAITDTQYF. The CDR3 DNA is TGCGCCAGCAGCCGAGCCAGGGCCATCACAGATACGCAGTATTTT.

The CDR3 is CASRGLLRNTEAFF. In DNA form, the CDR3 reads TGCGCCAGCAGGGGACTGCTGAGGAACACTGAAGCTTTCTTT. The chain uses TRBV4-1 and TRBJ1-1; a possible D gene is TRBD1 (5 bases). The V end lost 6 bases, the J end lost 1 base, and 12 bases lay between the germline ends. The CDR3 contains 14 residues. The germline V gene has CDR1 MGHRA and CDR2 YSYEKL.

The V and J genes are TRBV2 and TRBJ1-5, with 7 bases that match TRBD1. Germline V CDR1 and CDR2: SNHLY, FYNNEI. V lost 10 bases, J lost 0 bases, and 3 bases stayed unmatched. CDR3 length equals 13 residues. CDR3 bases: TGTGCCATCCGGGACAGTAGCAATCAGCCCCAGCATTTT. Amino acids: CAIRDSSNQPQHF.

The chain is built from TRBV7-8 and TRBJ1-5, with D unclear. Germline V gene data show CDR1 as SGHVS and CDR2 as FQNEAQ. Trimming shortened V by 4 bases and J by 3 bases, and 19 bases separated the two germline ends. The CDR3 contains 17 residues. The CDR3 spells CASSSAERGRNNQPQHF. The CDR3 DNA is TGTGCCAGCAGCTCCGCTGAACGGGGAAGGAACAATCAGCCCCAGCATTTT.

This chain joins TRBV25-1 and TRBJ1-1; 8 nucleotides agree with TRBD1. This CDR3 has 15 residues. V lost 6 bases to trimming and J lost 1 base; unmatched junction nucleotides: 7. From germline, CDR1 is MGHDK and CDR2 SYGVNS. The CDR3: CASRRPGQANTEAFF. CDR3 bases: TGTGCCAGCAGGCGACCGGGACAGGCGAACACTGAAGCTTTCTTT.

The CDR3 DNA reads TGTGCCAGCAGCTTTGGGGGAGGATACGAGCAGTACTTC. Translation: CASSFGGGYEQYF. The V gene is TRBV7-9, the J gene TRBJ2-7; perhaps TRBD2 as D (6 bases). V was clipped by 3 bases and J by 4 bases, with 10 bases between them. Germline-derived CDR1 and CDR2 are SEHNR and FQNEAQ (reference sequence). The CDR3 loop spans 13 amino acids.

This clone has a handful of counts. This sequence joins TRBV18 and TRBJ1-1; 7 bases match TRBD1. The germline CDR1 and CDR2 sequences are KGHSH and LQKENI. This CDR3 region has 13 residues. V lost 9 bases, J lost 4 bases, and 8 bases stayed unmatched. The CDR3 DNA reads as TGTGCCAGTCGTCTGACAGGGAGCACTGAAGCTTTCTTT. This gives the protein CASRLTGSTEAFF.

This clone appeared a single time. The genes are TRBV18 and TRBJ1-2, with D uncertain. The germline gives CDR1 KGHSH, CDR2 LQKENI. The CDR3 totals 15 residues. V gave up 2 bases and J gave up 2 bases, with 12 bases separating them. The CDR3 DNA sequence: TGTGCCAGCTCACCATCGTTACAGACCAACTATGGCTACACCTTC. This encodes CASSPSLQTNYGYTF.

This chain links TRBV7-9 with TRBJ2-1; tentatively, D is TRBD2 (6 bases). V lost 5 bases and J 2 bases, leaving 16 bases between the germline ends. The germline gives CDR1 SEHNR, CDR2 FQNEAQ (reference sequence). The CDR3 totals 16 residues. CDR3 in DNA: TGTGCCAGCAGCGAACTCGGGAGTGTCGCCTACAATGAGCAGTTCTTC. The encoded protein is CASSELGSVAYNEQFF.

J is TRBJ1-5 and V is TRBV2, with TRBD1 identical over 10 bases. Germline V gene sequence: CDR1 SNHLY, CDR2 FYNNEI. The CDR3 is made up of 16 amino acids. V lost 6 bases, J lost 0 bases, and 5 bases stayed unmatched. For the CDR3, the DNA is TGTGCCAGCAGGGGCGGGACAGGGGATAGCAATCAGCCCCAGCATTTT. Protein sequence: CASRGGTGDSNQPQHF.

This chain joins TRBV24-1 and TRBJ2-7; maybe TRBD1 (5 bases). The CDR3 length is 12 residues. The germline V gene encodes CDR1 KGHDR and CDR2 SFDVKD. V was pared by 4 bases and J by 3 bases, with 6 bases between. CDR3 in DNA: TGTGCCACCAGTGACGACAGCTACGAGCAGTACTTC. It translates to CATSDDSYEQYF.

The genes are TRBV7-3 and TRBJ2-1; D gene ambiguous. The V and J ends lost 1 base and 0 bases respectively, with 10 bases between them. This CDR3 spans 16 amino acids. Germline V gene sequence: CDR1 SGHTA, CDR2 FQGTGA. The CDR3 coding sequence is TGTGCCAGCAGCTTAATGGCGTGGGCCTCCTACAATGAGCAGTTCTTC. Its translation: CASSLMAWASYNEQFF.

This sequence joins TRBV7-2 and TRBJ1-6; D is unclear. The CDR3 consists of 16 residues. The V end lost 1 base, the J end lost 6 bases, and 13 bases lay between the germline ends. Germline CDR1 reads SGHTA; CDR2 reads FQGNSA. In nucleotides, the CDR3 is TGTGCCAGCAGCTTAGGTGGAATGACTCTTAATTCACCCCTCCACTTT. This sequence encodes CASSLGGMTLNSPLHF.

V is TRBV3-1 (or the pseudogene TRBV3-2) and J is TRBJ1-1; D is perhaps TRBD1 (5 bases). Germline assignment: CDR1 LGHDT and CDR2 YNNKEL (reference sequence). V shed 2 bases and J shed 4 bases, with 11 bases lying between them. CDR3 length: 14 amino acids. The CDR3 DNA sequence: TGTGCCAGCAGCCAATGGCAGGGATTCACTGAAGCTTTCTTT. This gives the protein CASSQWQGFTEAFF.

The rearrangement links TRBV5-1 to TRBJ2-3; 7 bases align to TRBD1. Trimming took 0 bases from V and 4 from J; bases not matched to a gene: 5. The CDR3 spans 15 residues. Germline CDR1 reads SGHRS; CDR2 reads YFSETQ. CDR3 in amino acids: CASSLASGTADTQYF. CDR3 in DNA: TGCGCCAGCAGCTTGGCTTCCGGGACAGCAGATACGCAGTATTTT.